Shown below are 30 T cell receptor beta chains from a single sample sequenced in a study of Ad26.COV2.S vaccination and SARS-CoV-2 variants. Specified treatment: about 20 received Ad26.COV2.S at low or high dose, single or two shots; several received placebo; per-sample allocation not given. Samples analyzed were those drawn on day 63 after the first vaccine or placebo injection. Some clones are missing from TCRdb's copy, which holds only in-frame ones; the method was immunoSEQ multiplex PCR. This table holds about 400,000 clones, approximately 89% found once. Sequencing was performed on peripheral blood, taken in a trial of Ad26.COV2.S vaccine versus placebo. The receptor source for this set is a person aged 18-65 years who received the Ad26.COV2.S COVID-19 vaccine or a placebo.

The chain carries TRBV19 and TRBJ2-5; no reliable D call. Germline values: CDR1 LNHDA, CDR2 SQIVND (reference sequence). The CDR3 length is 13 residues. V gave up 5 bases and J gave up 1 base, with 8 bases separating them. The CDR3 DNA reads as TGTGCCAGTAGTGGTAGGGCCCAAGAGACCCAGTACTTC. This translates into CASSGRAQETQYF.

The CDR3 here is CASSSVSVNTEAFF. DNA for the CDR3: TGTGCCAGCAGTTCGGTGTCAGTGAACACTGAAGCTTTCTTT. The J gene is TRBJ1-1, the V gene TRBV6-2 or TRBV6-3; D uncertain. The CDR3 extends over 14 amino acids. V lost 4 bases to trimming and J lost 0 bases, with 9 bases between them. Germline V CDR1 and CDR2: MNHEY, SVGEGT.

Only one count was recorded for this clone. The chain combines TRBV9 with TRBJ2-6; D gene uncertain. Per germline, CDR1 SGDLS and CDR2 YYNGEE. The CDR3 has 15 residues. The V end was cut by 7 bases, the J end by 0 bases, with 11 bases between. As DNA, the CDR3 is TGTGCCAGCGGCCTGACGGGCTCTGGGGCCAACGTCCTGACTTTC. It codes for CASGLTGSGANVLTF.

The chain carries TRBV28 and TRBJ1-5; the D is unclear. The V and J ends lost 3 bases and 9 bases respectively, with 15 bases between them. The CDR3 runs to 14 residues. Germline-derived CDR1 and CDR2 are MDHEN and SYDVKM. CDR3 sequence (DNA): TGTGCCAGCAGTTTTGGTACAGAGTCTGGGCCCCAGCATTTT. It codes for CASSFGTESGPQHF.

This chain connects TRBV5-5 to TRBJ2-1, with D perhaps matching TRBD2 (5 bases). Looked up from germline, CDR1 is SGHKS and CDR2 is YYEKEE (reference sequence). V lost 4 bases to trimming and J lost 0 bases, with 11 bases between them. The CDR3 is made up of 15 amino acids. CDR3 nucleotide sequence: TGTGCCAGCAGCCCTCAACTAGTCTCCTACAATGAGCAGTTCTTC. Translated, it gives CASSPQLVSYNEQFF.

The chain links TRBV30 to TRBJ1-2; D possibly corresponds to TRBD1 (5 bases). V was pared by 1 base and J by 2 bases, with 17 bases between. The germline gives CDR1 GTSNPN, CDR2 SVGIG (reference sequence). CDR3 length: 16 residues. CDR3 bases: TGTGCCTGGAGTGGACGGGGGGTCAGGGCGAACTATGGCTACACCTTC. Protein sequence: CAWSGRGVRANYGYTF.

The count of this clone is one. The CDR3 loop reads CASSSGQWNEQFF. DNA for the CDR3: TGTGCCAGCAGTTCGGGACAGTGGAATGAGCAGTTCTTC. The chain employs TRBV28 and TRBJ2-1; 7 bases align to TRBD1. Germline lookup yields CDR1 MDHEN and CDR2 SYDVKM. The CDR3 is 13 residues long. The ends lost 4 bases at V and 7 bases at J; junction bases unmatched: 4.

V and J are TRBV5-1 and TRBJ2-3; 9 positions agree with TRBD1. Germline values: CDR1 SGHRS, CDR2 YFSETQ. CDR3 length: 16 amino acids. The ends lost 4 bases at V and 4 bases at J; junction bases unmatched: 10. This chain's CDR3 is CASSDTGTGFSDTQYF. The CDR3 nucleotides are TGCGCCAGCAGCGACACCGGGACAGGGTTTTCAGATACGCAGTATTTT. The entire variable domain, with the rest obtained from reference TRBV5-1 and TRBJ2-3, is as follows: KAGVTQTPRYLIKTRGQQVTLSCSPISGHRSVSWYQQTPGQGLQFLFEYFSETQRNKGNFPGRFSGRQFSNSRSEMNVSTLELGDSALYLCASSDTGTGFSDTQYFGPGTRLTVL.

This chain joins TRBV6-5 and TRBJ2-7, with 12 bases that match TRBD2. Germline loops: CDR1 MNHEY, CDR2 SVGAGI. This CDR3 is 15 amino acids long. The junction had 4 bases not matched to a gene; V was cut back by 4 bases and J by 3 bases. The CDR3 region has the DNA TGTGCCAGCAGTTTCCCGACTAGCGGGAGCTACGAGCAGTACTTC. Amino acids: CASSFPTSGSYEQYF.

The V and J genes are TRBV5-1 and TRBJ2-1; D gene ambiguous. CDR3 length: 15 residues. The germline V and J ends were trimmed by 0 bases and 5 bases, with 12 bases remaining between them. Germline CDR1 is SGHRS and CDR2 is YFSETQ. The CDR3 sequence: CASSLDLGLDNEQFF. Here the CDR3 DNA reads TGCGCCAGCAGCTTGGACTTAGGATTGGACAATGAGCAGTTCTTC.

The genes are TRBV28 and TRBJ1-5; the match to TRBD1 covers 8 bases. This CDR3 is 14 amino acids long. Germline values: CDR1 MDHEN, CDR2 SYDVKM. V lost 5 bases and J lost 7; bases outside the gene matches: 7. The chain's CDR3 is CASSQQGARQPQHF. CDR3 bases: TGTGCCAGCAGTCAGCAGGGGGCGCGGCAGCCCCAGCATTTT.

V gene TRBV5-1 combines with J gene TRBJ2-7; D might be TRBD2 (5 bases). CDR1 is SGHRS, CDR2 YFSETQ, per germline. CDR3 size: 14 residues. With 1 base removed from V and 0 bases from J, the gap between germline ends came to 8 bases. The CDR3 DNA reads TGCGCCAGCAGCTTGACGGGGAGCTCCTACGAGCAGTACTTC. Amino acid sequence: CASSLTGSSYEQYF.

CDR3 in DNA: TGTGCCAGCAGCTTCGGGCGGGAGAGTGGCGGGGAGCTGTTTTTT. This encodes CASSFGRESGGELFF. V usage is TRBV5-4 and J usage is TRBJ2-2; TRBD2 aligns across 7 bases. CDR3 length: 15 residues. The V gene end was trimmed by 2 bases and the J gene end by 7 bases; junction bases not matched to a gene: 8. The V gene's germline CDR1 is SGHNT and CDR2 YYREEE (reference sequence).

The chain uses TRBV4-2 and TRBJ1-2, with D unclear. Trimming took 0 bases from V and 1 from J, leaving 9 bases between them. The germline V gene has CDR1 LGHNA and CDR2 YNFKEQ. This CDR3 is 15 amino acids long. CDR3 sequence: CASSQDNTFNYGYTF. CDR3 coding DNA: TGTGCCAGCAGCCAAGACAATACTTTTAACTATGGCTACACCTTC.

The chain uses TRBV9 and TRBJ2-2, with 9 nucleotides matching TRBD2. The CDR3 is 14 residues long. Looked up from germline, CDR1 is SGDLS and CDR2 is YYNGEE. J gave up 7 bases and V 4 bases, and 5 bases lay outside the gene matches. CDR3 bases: TGTGCCAGCAGCTCCGGACTAGCGAACGGGGAGCTGTTTTTT. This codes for CASSSGLANGELFF.

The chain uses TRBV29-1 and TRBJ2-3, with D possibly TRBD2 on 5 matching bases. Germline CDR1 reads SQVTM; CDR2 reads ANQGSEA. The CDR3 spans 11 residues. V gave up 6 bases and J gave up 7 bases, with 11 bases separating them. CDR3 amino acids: CSVGGHNTQYF. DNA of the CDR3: TGCAGCGTCGGAGGTCACAATACGCAGTATTTT.

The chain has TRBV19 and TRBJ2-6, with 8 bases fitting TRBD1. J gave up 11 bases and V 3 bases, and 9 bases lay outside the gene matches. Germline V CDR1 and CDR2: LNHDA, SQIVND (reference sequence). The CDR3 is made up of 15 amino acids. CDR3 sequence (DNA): TGTGCCAGTAGTATTCAGGACAGGGTAATCGACGTCCTGACTTTC. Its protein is CASSIQDRVIDVLTF. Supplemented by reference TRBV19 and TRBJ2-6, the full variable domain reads DGGITQSPKYLFRKEGQNVTLSCEQNLNHDAMYWYRQDPGQGLRLIYYSQIVNDFQKGDIAEGYSVSREKKESFPLTVTSAQKNPTAFYLCASSIQDRVIDVLTFGAGSRLTVL.

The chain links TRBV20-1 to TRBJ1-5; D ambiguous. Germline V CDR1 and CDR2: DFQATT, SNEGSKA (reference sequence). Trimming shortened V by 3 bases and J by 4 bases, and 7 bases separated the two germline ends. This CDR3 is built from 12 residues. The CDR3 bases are TGCAGTGCTAGTTTGCGGAATCAGCCCCAGCATTTT. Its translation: CSASLRNQPQHF.

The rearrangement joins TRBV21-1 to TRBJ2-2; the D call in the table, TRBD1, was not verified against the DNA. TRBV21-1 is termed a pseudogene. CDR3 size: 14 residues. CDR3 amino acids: CAKGIPTFPGELFF. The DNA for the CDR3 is TGTGCCAAGGGGATCCCCACCTTCCCCGGGGAGCTGTTTTTT.

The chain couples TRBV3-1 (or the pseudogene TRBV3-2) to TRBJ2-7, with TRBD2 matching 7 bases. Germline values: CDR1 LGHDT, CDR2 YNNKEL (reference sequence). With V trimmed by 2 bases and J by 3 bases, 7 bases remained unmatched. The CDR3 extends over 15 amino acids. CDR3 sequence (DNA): TGTGCCAGCAGCCAAAGAGGGAGGGCTGACTACGAGCAGTACTTC. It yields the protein CASSQRGRADYEQYF.

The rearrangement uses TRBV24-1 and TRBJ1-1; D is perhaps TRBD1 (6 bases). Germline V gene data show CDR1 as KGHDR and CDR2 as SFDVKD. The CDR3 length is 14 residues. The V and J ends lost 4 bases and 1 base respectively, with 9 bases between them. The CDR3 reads CATSEGGRNTEAFF. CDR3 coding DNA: TGTGCCACCAGTGAAGGGGGAAGGAACACTGAAGCTTTCTTT.

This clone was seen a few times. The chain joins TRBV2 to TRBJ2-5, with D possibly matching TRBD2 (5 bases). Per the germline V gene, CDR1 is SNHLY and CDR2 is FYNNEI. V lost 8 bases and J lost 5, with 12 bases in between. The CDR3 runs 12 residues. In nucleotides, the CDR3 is TGTGCCAGCGCTAGCTCCGAGGAGACCCAGTACTTC. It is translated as CASASSEETQYF. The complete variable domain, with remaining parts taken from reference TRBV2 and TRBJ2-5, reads EPEVTQTPSHQVTQMGQEVILRCVPISNHLYFYWYRQILGQKVEFLVSFYNNEISEKSEIFDDQFSVERPDGSNFTLKIRSTKLEDSAMYFCASASSEETQYFGPGTRLLVL.

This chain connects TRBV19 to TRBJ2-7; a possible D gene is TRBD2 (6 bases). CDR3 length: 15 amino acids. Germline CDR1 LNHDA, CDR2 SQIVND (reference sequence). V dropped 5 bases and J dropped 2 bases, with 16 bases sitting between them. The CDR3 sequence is CASSDPSGGTYEQYF. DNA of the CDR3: TGTGCCAGTAGTGATCCGAGTGGGGGGACCTACGAGCAGTACTTC.

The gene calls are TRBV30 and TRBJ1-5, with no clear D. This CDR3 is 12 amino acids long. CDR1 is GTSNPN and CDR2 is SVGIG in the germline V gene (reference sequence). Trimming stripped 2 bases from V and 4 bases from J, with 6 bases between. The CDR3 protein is CAWSSPNQPQHF. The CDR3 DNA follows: TGTGCCTGGAGTTCTCCTAATCAGCCCCAGCATTTT. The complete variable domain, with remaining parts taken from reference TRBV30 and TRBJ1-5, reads SQTIHQWPATLVQPVGSPLSLECTVEGTSNPNLYWYRQAAGRGLQLLFYSVGIGQISSEVPQNLSASRPQDRQFILSSKKLLLSDSGFYLCAWSSPNQPQHFGDGTRLSIL.

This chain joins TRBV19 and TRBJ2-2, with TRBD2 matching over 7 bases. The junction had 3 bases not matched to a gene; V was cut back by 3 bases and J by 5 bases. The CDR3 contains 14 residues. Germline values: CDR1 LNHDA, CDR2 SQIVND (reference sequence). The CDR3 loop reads CASSMGAGTGELFF. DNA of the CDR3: TGTGCCAGTAGTATGGGAGCGGGGACCGGGGAGCTGTTTTTT.

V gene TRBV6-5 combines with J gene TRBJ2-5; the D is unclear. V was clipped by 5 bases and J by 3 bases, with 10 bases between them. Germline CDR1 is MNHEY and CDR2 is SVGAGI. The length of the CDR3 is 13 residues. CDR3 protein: CASSPGYEETQYF. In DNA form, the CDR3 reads TGTGCCAGCAGTCCCGGGTATGAAGAGACCCAGTACTTC.

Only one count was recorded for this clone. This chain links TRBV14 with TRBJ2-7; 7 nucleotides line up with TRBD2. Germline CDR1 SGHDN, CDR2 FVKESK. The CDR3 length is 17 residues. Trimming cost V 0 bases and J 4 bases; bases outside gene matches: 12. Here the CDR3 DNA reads TGTGCCAGCAGCCAAGAGGCCCTGGGGGGGTTTGGTTACGAGCAGTACTTC. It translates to CASSQEALGGFGYEQYF. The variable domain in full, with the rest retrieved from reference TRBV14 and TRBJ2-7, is EAGVTQFPSHSVIEKGQTVTLRCDPISGHDNLYWYRRVMGKEIKFLLHFVKESKQDESGMPNNRFLAERTGGTYSTLKVQPAELEDSGVYFCASSQEALGGFGYEQYFGPGTRLTVT.

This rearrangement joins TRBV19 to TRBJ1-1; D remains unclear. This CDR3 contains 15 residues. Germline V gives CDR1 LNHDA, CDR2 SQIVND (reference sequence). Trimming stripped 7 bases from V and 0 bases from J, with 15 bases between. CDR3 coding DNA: TGTGCCAGTACCTCCCCGACGGCTATGAACACTGAAGCTTTCTTT. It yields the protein CASTSPTAMNTEAFF.

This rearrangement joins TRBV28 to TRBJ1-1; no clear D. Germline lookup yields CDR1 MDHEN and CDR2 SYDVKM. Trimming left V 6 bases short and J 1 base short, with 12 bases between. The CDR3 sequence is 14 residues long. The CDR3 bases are TGTGCCAGCAGGCCCAAAGCAAGGAACACTGAAGCTTTCTTT. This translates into CASRPKARNTEAFF. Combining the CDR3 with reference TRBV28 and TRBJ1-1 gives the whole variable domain DVKVTQSSRYLVKRTGEKVFLECVQDMDHENMFWYRQDPGLGLRLIYFSYDVKMKEKGDIPEGYSVSREKKERFSLILESASTNQTSMYLCASRPKARNTEAFFGQGTRLTVV.

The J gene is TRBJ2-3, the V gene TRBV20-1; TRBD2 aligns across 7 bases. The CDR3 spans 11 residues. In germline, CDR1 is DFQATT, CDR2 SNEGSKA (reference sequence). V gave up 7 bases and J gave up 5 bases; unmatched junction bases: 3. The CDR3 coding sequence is TGCAGTGTTTCTAGCGGAGATACGCAGTATTTT. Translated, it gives CSVSSGDTQYF.